Many counts were recorded for the clone carrying this TCR beta chain. The antigen remains undetermined. The data stem from a study of T cells in Graves' hyperthyroidism and ophthalmopathy. Background on the study: At initial diagnosis, before any treatment had begun, peripheral blood was obtained. Study-wide results and caveats: Model output signaled ophthalmopathy a median around 5.9 months ahead of onset. Clonotypes that were expanded in thyroid above 0.001 mostly appeared in blood too.

After removal of 4 bases from V and 2 bases from J, the junction contained 11 bases not matched to a gene. The germline V gene has CDR1 SGDLS and CDR2 YYNGEE. The CDR3 runs to 18 residues. RNA transcripts yielded amplified TCR beta CDR3 regions. A first-round RT-PCR of the TCR CDR3 used the HTBI primer set. Using its own MiXCR run on the multiplex PCR reads, TCRdb lists one record per CDR3 protein. This sample has 350,000 to 500,000 distinct CDR3 sequences; around 13% occur once, and the top ten carry 5% to 6%. The source material was blood. This TCR derives from a woman under 30 with Graves' hyperthyroidism. The J gene is TRBJ2-3, the V gene TRBV9, with TRBD2 matching over 12 bases. CDR3 sequence: CASSPRLAGVWDTDTQYF. As DNA, the CDR3 is TGTGCCAGCAGCCCTAGACTAGCGGGAGTATGGGACACAGATACGCAGTATTTT.